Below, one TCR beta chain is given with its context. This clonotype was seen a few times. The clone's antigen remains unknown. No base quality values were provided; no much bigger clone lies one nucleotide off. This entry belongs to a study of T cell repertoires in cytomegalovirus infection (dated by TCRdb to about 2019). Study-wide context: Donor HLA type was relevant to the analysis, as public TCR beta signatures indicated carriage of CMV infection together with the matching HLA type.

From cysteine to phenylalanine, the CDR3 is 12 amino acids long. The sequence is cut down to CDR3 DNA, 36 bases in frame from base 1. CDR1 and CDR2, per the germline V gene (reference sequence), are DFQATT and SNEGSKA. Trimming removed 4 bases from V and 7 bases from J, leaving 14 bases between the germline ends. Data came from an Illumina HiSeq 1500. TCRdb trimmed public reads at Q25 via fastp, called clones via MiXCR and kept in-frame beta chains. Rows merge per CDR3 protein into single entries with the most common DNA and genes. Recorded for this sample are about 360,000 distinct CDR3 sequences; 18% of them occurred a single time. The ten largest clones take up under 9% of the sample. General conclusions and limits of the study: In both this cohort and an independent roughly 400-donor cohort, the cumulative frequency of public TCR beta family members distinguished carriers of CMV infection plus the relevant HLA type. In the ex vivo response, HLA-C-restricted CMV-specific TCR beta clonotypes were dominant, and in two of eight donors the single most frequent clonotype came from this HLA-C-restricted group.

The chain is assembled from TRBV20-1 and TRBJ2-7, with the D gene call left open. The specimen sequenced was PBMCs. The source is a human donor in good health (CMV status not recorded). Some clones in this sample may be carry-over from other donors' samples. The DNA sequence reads TGCAGTGCTATGAACTCCGGGTGGGAGCAGTACTTC. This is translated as CSAMNSGWEQYF.